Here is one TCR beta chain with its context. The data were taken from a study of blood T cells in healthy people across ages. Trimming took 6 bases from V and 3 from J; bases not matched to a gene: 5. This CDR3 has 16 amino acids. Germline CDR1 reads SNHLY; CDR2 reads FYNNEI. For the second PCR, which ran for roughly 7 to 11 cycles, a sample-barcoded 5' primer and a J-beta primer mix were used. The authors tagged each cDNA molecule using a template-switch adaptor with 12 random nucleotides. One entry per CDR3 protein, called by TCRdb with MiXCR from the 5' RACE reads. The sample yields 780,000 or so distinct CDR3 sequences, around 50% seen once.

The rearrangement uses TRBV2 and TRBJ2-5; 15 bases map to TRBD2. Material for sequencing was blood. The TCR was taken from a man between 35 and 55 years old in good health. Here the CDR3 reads CASRMGLAGGKETQYF. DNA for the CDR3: TGTGCCAGCAGGATGGGACTAGCGGGGGGAAAAGAGACCCAGTACTTC.